The 32 T cell receptor beta chains below come from one sample, sequenced in a study of tumor-infiltrating lymphocytes in oesophageal squamous cell carcinoma. Each CDR3 protein is one row after TCRdb ran MiXCR on the PCR reads. The data show about 15,000 distinct CDR3 sequences, around 52% seen once. Sample: esophageal tumor tissue. The receptors were gathered from a male donor with esophageal squamous cell carcinoma.

This clonotype was detected ten times or more. The chain combines TRBV7-8 with TRBJ1-5, with TRBD1 matching 8 bases. Germline V gives CDR1 SGHVS, CDR2 FQNEAQ. The CDR3 consists of 16 residues. Trimming removed 4 bases from V and 2 bases from J; junction bases left unmatched: 7. The CDR3 nucleotides read TGTGCCAGCAGCTCGAATCAGGGGGCGGGCAATCAGCCCCAGCATTTT. Amino acid sequence: CASSSNQGAGNQPQHF.

This clonotype was detected a few times. The chain employs TRBV7-8 and TRBJ2-7; no definite D call. V lost 4 bases to trimming and J lost 2 bases, with 3 bases between them. Germline V CDR1 and CDR2: SGHVS, FQNEAQ. CDR3 size: 11 residues. CDR3 sequence reads: CASSSAYEQYF. Here the CDR3 DNA reads TGTGCCAGCAGCTCTGCCTACGAGCAGTACTTC. Filled out from reference TRBV7-8 and TRBJ2-7, the complete variable domain reads GAGVSQSPRYKVAKRGQDVALRCDPISGHVSLFWYQQALGQGPEFLTYFQNEAQLDKSGLPSDRFFAERPEGSVSTLKIQRTQQEDSAVYLCASSSAYEQYFGPGTRLTVT.

This clonotype was counted at least ten times. The genes are TRBV7-3 and TRBJ2-5; 8 nucleotides match TRBD2. This CDR3 spans 13 amino acids. J lost 6 bases, V lost 4 bases, and 4 bases had no gene match. CDR1 is SGHTA and CDR2 is FQGTGA in the germline V gene. CDR3 in DNA: TGTGCCAGCAGCTCGGGACTAGAACAGACCCAGTACTTC. Translated, it gives CASSSGLEQTQYF.

The chain employs TRBV5-1 and TRBJ2-3; no clear D. The J call is doubtful: the DNA matches TRBJ2-7 better. In germline, CDR1 is SGHRS, CDR2 YFSETQ. This CDR3 is built from 14 residues. The CDR3 nucleotides are TGCGCCAGCAGCTTGGAGCCAGGTATCAACGAGCAGTACTTC. Its protein is CASSLEPGINEQYF.

This clonotype was counted only a few times. The chain couples TRBV7-3 to TRBJ2-5; 12 bases are shared with TRBD2. Judging by the DNA end, TRBJ2-7 fits better; the J call may be wrong. The germline CDR1 and CDR2 sequences are SGHTA and FQGTGA. There are 16 residues in the CDR3. DNA for the CDR3: TGTGCCAGCAGCTCCTCGACTAGCGGGAGATACAACGAGCAGTACTTC. Translating it yields CASSSSTSGRYNEQYF.

As concerns this clonotype: A junction end diverges from the germline sequence, so it may reflect a read error. The J gene is TRBJ2-7, the V gene TRBV7-6; 9 positions match TRBD1. Gene TRBJ2-5 matches the end of the DNA better, so the J call may be wrong. CDR1 is SGHVS and CDR2 is FNYEAQ in the germline V gene. The CDR3 is made up of 14 amino acids. The CDR3 region is CASSTQGAGETQYF. CDR3 nucleotides: TGTGCTAGCAGCACACAGGGGGCGGGTGAGACCCAGTACTTC.

This clonotype is medium-sized (0.01 to 0.1%) within its sample. The V gene is TRBV24-1, the J gene TRBJ2-5; D is unresolved. Germline V gene lookup returns CDR1 KGHDR and CDR2 SFDVKD. The ends were cut back, 3 bases at V and 1 base at J, with 8 bases in the middle. CDR3 length: 14 amino acids. CDR3 protein: CATSDNGFQETQYF. In DNA, the CDR3 is TGTGCCACCAGTGATAATGGGTTCCAAGAGACCCAGTACTTC.

On this clonotype: No conserved phenylalanine or tryptophan ends this CDR3, so it is likely a read error. No DNA is shown, since the ends of the CDR3 on it are uncertain; the CDR3 is the one TCRdb lists. The V gene is TRBV7-9, the J gene TRBJ1-6. A total of 9 residues make up the CDR3, ends included. Germline CDR1 and CDR2: SEHNR and FQNEAQ (reference sequence). The CDR3 spells CASSLVRLA.

The V and J genes are TRBV7-2 and TRBJ2-1; 7 nucleotides agree with TRBD2. This CDR3 comprises 15 residues. Per the germline V gene, CDR1 is SGHTA and CDR2 is FQGNSA. With 4 bases clipped from V and 8 bases from J, the junction kept 11 bases outside the gene matches. The CDR3 is CASSSSRGSFDEQFF. Here the CDR3 DNA reads TGTGCCAGCAGCTCCTCTCGCGGGAGTTTCGATGAGCAGTTCTTC.

Only a few counts were recorded for this clonotype. The rearrangement links TRBV20-1 to TRBJ2-6, with a possible D match to TRBD2 (6 bases). Trimming pared 6 bases from V and 2 bases from J, leaving 14 bases between. CDR3 size: 15 residues. The germline V gene has CDR1 DFQATT and CDR2 SNEGSKA (reference sequence). Here the CDR3 reads CSAPRGLAGANVLTF. The CDR3 bases are TGCAGTGCGCCCCGGGGACTCGCTGGGGCCAACGTCCTGACTTTC.

Remarks on this clonotype: Given the absence of the conserved phenylalanine or tryptophan at the CDR3 end, a read error is likely. The limits of the CDR3 on the DNA are not certain, so only TCRdb's listed CDR3 is given. The chain employs TRBV12-3 or TRBV12-4 and TRBJ2-7; TRBD1, the D gene given by the table, was not confirmed from the DNA. The CDR3 sequence runs 16 residues, both termini included. The CDR3 spells CASSLDAQGTKQYFGS.

This clonotype was recorded only once. V usage is TRBV7-2 and J usage is TRBJ2-1, with D perhaps TRBD1 (5 bases). The J call may be mistaken, given a closer DNA end match to TRBJ2-7. Germline V gene data show CDR1 as SGHTA and CDR2 as FQGNSA. This CDR3 contains 11 residues. The CDR3 bases are TGTGCCAGCAGCTTAGGGGGCGGGCAGTACTTC. Its translation is CASSLGGGQYF.

Details on this clonotype: Because the CDR3 is missing its conserved closing phenylalanine or tryptophan, this is likely a read error. The DNA is left out, because the CDR3 cannot be placed on it with certainty; the CDR3 is given as TCRdb lists it. The CDR3 protein is CASSDLGGAFYEQYFGN. The chain links TRBV6-1 to TRBJ2-5; no check of the table's D call, TRBD1, against the DNA was made. Termini included, the CDR3 measures 17 amino acids. Germline V CDR1 and CDR2: MNHNS, SASEGT.

The genes are TRBV6-1 and TRBJ2-6, with D possibly being TRBD1 (6 bases). Trimming took 6 bases from V and 4 from J, leaving 13 bases between them. The CDR3 runs to 15 residues. From germline, CDR1 is MNHNS and CDR2 SASEGT. The CDR3 coding sequence is TGTGCCAGCAGCGAAACAGGGACAGGGGCCAACGTCCTGACTTTC. This sequence encodes CASSETGTGANVLTF.

As to this clonotype: The missing conserved phenylalanine or tryptophan at the end of this CDR3 makes a read error likely. Because the CDR3's place on the DNA is in doubt, the DNA is left out and the CDR3 is given as listed by TCRdb. The chain uses TRBV12-3 or TRBV12-4 and TRBJ2-3; the table's D call of TRBD1 was not tested on the DNA. The CDR3 is 16 residues long, ends included. The CDR3 loop is CASSLGQLNSPLHFGP.

The chain combines TRBV27 with TRBJ2-1, with D perhaps matching TRBD1 or TRBD2 (6 bases each). The tail of the sequence fits TRBJ2-7 better, so the J call may be wrong. Germline V CDR1 and CDR2: MNHEY, SMNVEV (reference sequence). This CDR3 is 15 amino acids long. The CDR3 is CASSIREEGVYEQYF. The CDR3 DNA follows: TGTGCCAGCAGTATCAGGGAGGAGGGGGTCTACGAGCAGTACTTC.

The chain recombines TRBV12-5 with TRBJ1-1; D is unclear. CDR3 length equals 13 residues. V dropped 2 bases and J dropped 0 bases, with 4 bases sitting between them. In germline, CDR1 is LGHNT, CDR2 FRNRAP. The CDR3 bases are TGTGCTAGTGGTTTGAACCTGAACACTGAAGCTTTCTTT. Protein: CASGLNLNTEAFF.

The rearrangement uses TRBV7-8 and TRBJ1-1; D gene unclear. The CDR3 spans 14 residues. V lost 1 base to trimming and J lost 1 base, with 7 bases between them. Germline loops: CDR1 SGHVS, CDR2 FQNEAQ. The CDR3 is CASSLVRGNTEAFF. CDR3 DNA: TGTGCCAGCAGCTTAGTCCGGGGGAACACTGAAGCTTTCTTT.

This chain connects TRBV11-2 to TRBJ2-6; 8 nucleotides agree with TRBD1. The V gene end was trimmed by 5 bases and the J gene end by 1 base; junction bases not matched to a gene: 1. The V gene's germline CDR1 is SGHAT and CDR2 FQNNGV. The CDR3 extends over 15 amino acids. This CDR3 is CASSRTGSGANVLTF. CDR3 DNA: TGTGCCAGCAGCCGGACAGGGTCTGGGGCCAACGTCCTGACTTTC.

This clonotype was counted at least ten times. One base away lies a much larger clone, so this may be a sequencing read error. The CDR3 coding sequence is TGTGCCAGCAAGCTACAGGGAGGGAATGAGCAGTACTTC. Amino acid sequence: CASKLQGGNEQYF. The genes are TRBV6-1 and TRBJ2-7; tentatively, D is TRBD2 (7 bases). This CDR3 has 13 residues. With 7 bases removed from V and 7 bases from J, the gap between germline ends came to 17 bases. The germline V gene has CDR1 MNHNS and CDR2 SASEGT.

This clonotype was detected a few times. The CDR3 sequence: CASSSETQYF. The CDR3 bases are TGTGCCAGCAGTTCAGAGACCCAGTACTTC. This sequence joins TRBV6-1 and TRBJ2-5; no reliable D call. Germline lookup yields CDR1 MNHNS and CDR2 SASEGT. V shed 5 bases and J shed 4 bases, with 2 bases lying between them. The CDR3 is made up of 10 amino acids.

This chain links TRBV6-1 with TRBJ1-5; weak D call: TRBD1 (5 bases). Germline CDR1 MNHNS, CDR2 SASEGT. V dropped 2 bases and J dropped 7 bases, with 18 bases sitting between them. The CDR3 has 16 residues. CDR3 in amino acids: CASSEMAGGARQPQHF. The CDR3 DNA reads TGTGCCAGCAGTGAAATGGCCGGTGGGGCCAGGCAGCCCCAGCATTTT.

This clonotype is labeled as large. V is TRBV7-2 and J is TRBJ2-3, with D perhaps TRBD1 (7 bases). The V gene's germline CDR1 is SGHTA and CDR2 FQGNSA. The V and J ends lost 2 bases and 2 bases respectively, with 14 bases between them. The CDR3 runs to 16 residues. The CDR3 DNA reads as TGTGCCAGCAGCTTAAGGCAGGGGGGCGACACAGATACGCAGTATTTT. Its protein is CASSLRQGGDTDTQYF.

The V and J genes are TRBV15 and TRBJ1-4; weak D call: TRBD1 (5 bases). CDR3 length equals 14 residues. Germline loops: CDR1 LNHNV, CDR2 YYDKDF (reference sequence). Trimming removed 0 bases from V and 10 bases from J, with 12 bases in between. CDR3 bases: TGTGCCACCAGCAGAGATCCGACAGAGGGAAAACTGTTTTTT. Amino acids: CATSRDPTEGKLFF.

This clonotype was seen many times. The chain joins TRBV27 to TRBJ2-1; no reliable D call. The CDR3 is 15 amino acids. The V end lost 7 bases, the J end lost 5 bases, and 18 bases lay between the germline ends. Per the germline V gene, CDR1 is MNHEY and CDR2 is SMNVEV (reference sequence). CDR3 sequence reads: CASTSWSEVNNEQFF. CDR3 in DNA: TGTGCCAGCACCTCTTGGAGCGAGGTTAACAATGAGCAGTTCTTC.

By share, this clonotype counts as medium-sized. CDR3 residues: CASSLLAGGYTF. The CDR3 nucleotides are TGTGCCAGCAGTCTGCTCGCTGGAGGCTACACCTTC. The gene calls are TRBV12-3 or TRBV12-4 and TRBJ1-2, with D unclear. The V end lost 5 bases, the J end lost 8 bases, and 12 bases lay between the germline ends. The CDR3 totals 12 residues.

The chain carries TRBV7-2 and TRBJ2-5, with no clear D. CDR3 length: 13 amino acids. Germline V CDR1 and CDR2: SGHTA, FQGNSA. V was trimmed by 4 bases and J by 1 base, leaving 7 bases between them. The CDR3 here is CASSSRLQETQYF. CDR3 bases: TGTGCCAGCAGCTCACGACTCCAAGAGACCCAGTACTTC.

This clonotype is categorized as medium-sized (0.01 to 0.1%). This could be a read error, since a much larger clone is one nucleotide away. The chain is built from TRBV7-8 and TRBJ2-1; 8 positions agree with TRBD2. The DNA end is more similar to TRBJ2-7, so the J call may be wrong. There are 16 residues in the CDR3. Looked up from germline, CDR1 is SGHVS and CDR2 is FQNEAQ. CDR3 in amino acids: CASSLASGRSYNEQYF. CDR3 nucleotides: TGTGCCAGCAGCTTAGCGAGCGGGAGATCCTACAATGAGCAGTACTTC.

This clonotype was seen more than once but under ten times. The J gene is TRBJ1-4, the V gene TRBV7-6; weak D call: TRBD1 (5 bases). The CDR3 covers 14 residues. CDR1 and CDR2 from the germline V gene are SGHVS and FNYEAQ. With 6 bases removed from V and 0 bases from J, the gap between germline ends came to 8 bases. This CDR3 reads CASSDRATNEKLFF. For the CDR3, the DNA is TGTGCCAGCAGTGACAGAGCAACTAATGAAAAACTGTTTTTT.

This clonotype ranks as large. This chain uses TRBV6-1 with TRBJ1-1; 10 nucleotides match TRBD1. Germline assignment: CDR1 MNHNS and CDR2 SASEGT. V was clipped by 5 bases and J by 5 bases; unmatched bases: 5. There are 14 residues in the CDR3. Written as DNA, the CDR3 is TGTGCCAGCAGTACGGACAGGGGGAGGACTGAAGCTTTCTTT. This codes for CASSTDRGRTEAFF.

This clonotype was counted only a few times. J is TRBJ2-7 and V is TRBV6-1; the D gene is possibly TRBD2 (7 bases). The end of the DNA aligns better with TRBJ2-1, so the J call may be wrong. Germline loops: CDR1 MNHNS, CDR2 SASEGT. The CDR3 consists of 16 residues. CDR3 DNA sequence: TGTGCCAGCAGCTCCATAGCGGAGGGGGGGACCAATGAGCAGTTCTTC. The encoded protein is CASSSIAEGGTNEQFF.

As regards this clonotype: This likely comes from a read error, as the CDR3 has no conserved phenylalanine or tryptophan at its end. The limits of the CDR3 on the DNA are not certain, so only TCRdb's listed CDR3 is given. The chain employs TRBV7-4 and TRBJ2-3; the DNA was not compared with TRBD1, the D call given in the table. Germline V CDR1 and CDR2: SGHVT, SQSDAQ. 21 amino acids form the CDR3, both terminal residues included. CDR3 in amino acids: CASSPVGQAYGSAPTSSTSGT.